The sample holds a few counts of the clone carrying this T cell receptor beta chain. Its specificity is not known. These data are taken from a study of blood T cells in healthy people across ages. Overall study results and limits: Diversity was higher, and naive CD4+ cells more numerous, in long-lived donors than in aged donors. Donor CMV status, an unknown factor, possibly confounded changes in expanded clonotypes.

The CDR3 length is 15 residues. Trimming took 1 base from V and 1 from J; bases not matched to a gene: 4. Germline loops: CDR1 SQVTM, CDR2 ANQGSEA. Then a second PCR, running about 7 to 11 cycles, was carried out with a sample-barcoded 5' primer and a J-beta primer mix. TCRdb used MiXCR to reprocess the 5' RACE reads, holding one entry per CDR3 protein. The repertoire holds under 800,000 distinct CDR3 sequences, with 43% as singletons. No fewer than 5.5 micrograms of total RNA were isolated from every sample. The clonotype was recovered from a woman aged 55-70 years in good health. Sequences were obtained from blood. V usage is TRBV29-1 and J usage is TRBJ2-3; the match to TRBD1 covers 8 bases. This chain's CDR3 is CSVEAPTGGTDTQYF. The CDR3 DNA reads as TGCAGCGTTGAAGCCCCGACAGGGGGCACAGATACGCAGTATTTT.